These T cell receptor beta chains were read from a single sample in a study of T cells after yellow fever vaccination. TCRdb recomputed calls from the 5' RACE reads with MiXCR, one row per CDR3 protein. The sample records about 110,000 distinct CDR3 sequences, roughly 8.9% being singletons. The source material was CD8+ T cells sorted from PBMCs, sampled 45 days after the yellow fever booster vaccination. These receptors all stem from a young man who received the YFV17D yellow fever vaccine. The CDR3 runs from the conserved cysteine through the conserved F or W. D genes are given only for firm matches. Expanded clones get a size class; other rows say once, few or many, or leave the size out.

j_call | clone_size | v_call | d_call | cdr3_nt | cdr3_aa
TRBJ2-7 | many | TRBV20-1 | . | TGCACGGGAGATCAAGGAGCGGGCCCCTACGAGCAGTACTTC | CTGDQGAGPYEQYF
TRBJ2-4 | many | TRBV7-9 | TRBD1 | TGTGCCAGCAGCTGGCCAGACAGGGGCCCCGGGGACATTCAGTACTTC | CASSWPDRGPGDIQYF
TRBJ2-1 | many | TRBV4-3 | . | TGCGCCAGCAGCCAAGATTGGGGTGAGCAGTTCTTC | CASSQDWGEQFF
TRBJ2-1 | few | TRBV20-1 | . | TGCAGTGCTCCAGGTGGGAGCCATATACGCGATGAGCAGTTCTTC | CSAPGGSHIRDEQFF
TRBJ2-2 | many | TRBV29-1 | TRBD2 | TGCAGCGTTGGCGGGAGGAACACCGGGGAGCTGTTTTTT | CSVGGRNTGELFF
TRBJ2-1 | many | TRBV27 | . | TGTGCCAGCAGTAAACGGACAGTTTACAATGAGCAGTTCTTC | CASSKRTVYNEQFF
TRBJ2-7 | many | TRBV5-8 | . | TGTGCCAGCAGCTTTGACAGGAGGAGCTCCTACGAGCAGTACTTC | CASSFDRRSSYEQYF
TRBJ2-1 | . | TRBV2 | . | TGTGCCAGCAGTGAGGTTTGGACTAATTCCAATGAGCAGTTCTTC | CASSEVWTNSNEQFF
TRBJ2-3 | many | TRBV6-5 | . | TGTGCCAGCAGTTACTCCCACAGGGTCACTAGCACAGATACGCAGTATTTT | CASSYSHRVTSTDTQYF
TRBJ2-1 | many | TRBV7-2 | TRBD1 | TGTGCCAGCAGCTTTCCACGGGACAGGGGGAACAATGAGCAGTTCTTC | CASSFPRDRGNNEQFF
TRBJ2-7 | many | TRBV19 | . | TGTGCCAGTAGCATGGACGGAAGCCCCTACGAGCAGTACTTC | CASSMDGSPYEQYF
TRBJ2-1 | many | TRBV25-1 | TRBD2 | TGTGCCAGCAGTGAGGGAGGGGTACAGGATGAGCAGTTCTTC | CASSEGGVQDEQFF
TRBJ2-1 | many | TRBV25-1 | . | TGTGCCAGTGGGACCGGGACATGGGCCTACAATGAGCAGTTCTTC | CASGTGTWAYNEQFF
TRBJ1-1 | many | TRBV12-5 | . | TGTGCTAGTGGTTTGGGACAGCTGAACACTGAAGCTTTCTTT | CASGLGQLNTEAFF
TRBJ2-7 | . | TRBV5-1 | . | TGCGCCAGCAGCTTGGATACCCCCCTCGGGGGTGGAACCTACGAGCAGTACTTC | CASSLDTPLGGGTYEQYF
TRBJ2-7 | many | TRBV6-5 | . | TGTGCCAGCTCGACCCGGGCCCAAGGGATCTACGAGCAGTACTTC | CASSTRAQGIYEQYF
TRBJ2-3 | many | TRBV6-2/TRBV6-3 | TRBD2 | TGTGCCAGCAGTTACCGGTCGGGGAGACTAGCGGAACTCCCCATCACAGATACGCAGTATTTT | CASSYRSGRLAELPITDTQYF
TRBJ2-5 | many | TRBV11-2 | . | TGTGCCAGCAGCTTAGTATCTTTGGACGGCTCCCAAGAGACCCAGTACTTC | CASSLVSLDGSQETQYF
TRBJ2-7 | many | TRBV7-6 | . | TGTGCCAGCAGCCGCTTCGCCGGGGAGGAGCAGTACTTC | CASSRFAGEEQYF
TRBJ2-1 | many | TRBV7-9 | . | TGTGCCAGCAGCTTTTCCCTTGGGGGATTTGAGCAGTTCTTC | CASSFSLGGFEQFF
TRBJ1-2 | many | TRBV12-3/TRBV12-4 | . | TGTGCCACCCACAGAGGGGGGGGCCATAACTATGGCTACACCTTC | CATHRGGGHNYGYTF
TRBJ1-2 | many | TRBV20-1 | . | TGCAGTGCTAGAGATCAATGGGTTAACTATGGCTACACCTTC | CSARDQWVNYGYTF
TRBJ2-7 | many | TRBV6-5 | . | TGTGCCAGCTCGCCCCTATGGGGAGGCTACGAGCAGTACTTC | CASSPLWGGYEQYF
TRBJ2-7 | many | TRBV20-1 | . | TGCAGTGCTGTCTTGCGCGAGCAGTACTTC | CSAVLREQYF
TRBJ2-7 | few | TRBV6-5 | . | TGTGCCAGCAGTTACTCGTCCAGCCGGGACATCAACTTC | CASSYSSSRDINF